This entry lists 21 T cell receptor beta chains sequenced from one sample in a study of OX40 agonist ivuxolimab in advanced cancers. The protocol was immunoSEQ multiplex PCR, while the TCRdb copy is restricted to in-frame clones and leaves out a portion. The sample has around 40,000 clones; 65% to 85% are singletons. Sequenced material: CD4+ or CD8+ T cells sorted from blood, taken in a trial of the OX40 agonist ivuxolimab. The receptors here all came from an adult with an advanced solid tumor such as melanoma, head and neck, liver or kidney cancer.

V gene TRBV10-2 combines with J gene TRBJ2-1; no clear D gene. The CDR3 spans 14 residues. The V gene lost 7 bases and the J gene lost 0 bases, with 10 bases spanning the gap. The germline gives CDR1 WSHSY, CDR2 SAAADI. This CDR3 reads CASMGPSSYNEQFF. The CDR3 DNA reads as TGCGCCAGCATGGGCCCTAGCTCCTACAATGAGCAGTTCTTC.

The chain links TRBV5-1 to TRBJ2-7; 7 bases align to TRBD1. Germline trimming cut 0 bases from V and 3 bases from J; bases unmatched to any gene: 9. Germline CDR1 and CDR2: SGHRS and YFSETQ. This CDR3 comprises 16 residues. The CDR3 loop is CASSLGGIRDSYEQYF. CDR3 bases: TGCGCCAGCAGCTTGGGGGGGATCCGGGACAGCTACGAGCAGTACTTC. Based on the CDR3 plus reference TRBV5-1 and TRBJ2-7, the full variable domain is KAGVTQTPRYLIKTRGQQVTLSCSPISGHRSVSWYQQTPGQGLQFLFEYFSETQRNKGNFPGRFSGRQFSNSRSEMNVSTLELGDSALYLCASSLGGIRDSYEQYFGPGTRLTVT.

The chain employs TRBV18 and TRBJ2-5; D call uncertain. Trimming shortened V by 3 bases and J by 3 bases, and 11 bases separated the two germline ends. The germline CDR1 and CDR2 sequences are KGHSH and LQKENI. CDR3 length: 14 amino acids. CDR3 nucleotide sequence: TGTGCCAGCTCACCTCCCGGACCCAAAGAGACCCAGTACTTC. Its protein product is CASSPPGPKETQYF. The full variable domain, completed using reference TRBV18 and TRBJ2-5, is NAGVMQNPRHLVRRRGQEARLRCSPMKGHSHVYWYRQLPEEGLKFMVYLQKENIIDESGMPKERFSAEFPKEGPSILRIQQVVRGDSAAYFCASSPPGPKETQYFGPGTRLLVL.

This chain links TRBV5-4 with TRBJ2-3; 12 nucleotides align to TRBD2. V gave up 4 bases and J gave up 2 bases; unmatched junction bases: 5. The CDR3 extends over 16 amino acids. In germline, CDR1 is SGHNT, CDR2 YYREEE (reference sequence). CDR3 nucleotides: TGTGCCAGCAGCATCACTAGCGGGGGGAACACAGATACGCAGTATTTT. Translated, it gives CASSITSGGNTDTQYF. Full variable domain (outside the CDR3, taken from reference TRBV5-4 and TRBJ2-3): ETGVTQSPTHLIKTRGQQVTLRCSSQSGHNTVSWYQQALGQGPQFIFQYYREEENGRGNFPPRFSGLQFPNYSSELNVNALELDDSALYLCASSITSGGNTDTQYFGPGTRLTVL.

Remarks on this clone: A far larger clone is one base from this, pointing to a likely read error. V gene TRBV4-3 combines with J gene TRBJ1-4; weak D call: TRBD1 (5 bases). V shed 2 bases and J shed 7 bases, with 17 bases lying between them. Germline CDR1 LGHNA, CDR2 YSLEER. The CDR3 runs to 16 residues. The DNA for the CDR3 is TGCGCCAGCAGCCAATATCTTCCGGGGGTTTTTGAAAAACTGTTTTTT. Residues: CASSQYLPGVFEKLFF.

This clone counts as medium-sized. The gene calls are TRBV30 and TRBJ2-7; D is tentatively TRBD1 or TRBD2 (6 bases each). The ends were cut back, 2 bases at V and 6 bases at J, with 17 bases in the middle. Germline CDR1 reads GTSNPN; CDR2 reads SVGIG (reference sequence). This CDR3 is 14 amino acids long. The CDR3 sequence is CAWSKGGSSLEQYF. The CDR3 DNA is TGTGCCTGGAGTAAGGGGGGAAGCTCGCTCGAGCAGTACTTC. The full variable domain, in which reference TRBV30 and TRBJ2-7 provide the parts outside the CDR3, is SQTIHQWPATLVQPVGSPLSLECTVEGTSNPNLYWYRQAAGRGLQLLFYSVGIGQISSEVPQNLSASRPQDRQFILSSKKLLLSDSGFYLCAWSKGGSSLEQYFGPGTRLTVT.

Concerning this clone itself: Its ends do not fully match the called genes, so a read error is possible. The same CDR3 arises from other DNA sequences in this sample as well. The J gene is TRBJ2-7, the V gene TRBV7-6; possible D gene TRBD1, 5 bases. The germline CDR1 and CDR2 sequences are SGHVS and FNYEAQ. The length of the CDR3 is 14 residues. The CDR3 here is CASSRFAGTYEQYF. The CDR3 DNA is TGCGCCAGCAGCCGTTTTGCAGGGACCTACGAGCAGTACTTC.

The rearrangement links TRBV4-3 to TRBJ1-2; D is uncertain. V lost 0 bases and J 7 bases, leaving 9 bases between the germline ends. CDR1 and CDR2 from the germline V gene are LGHNA and YSLEER. CDR3 length: 13 residues. The CDR3 protein is CASSQEGLGGYTF. CDR3 nucleotides: TGCGCCAGCAGCCAAGAAGGGTTGGGTGGCTACACCTTC.

The chain employs TRBV19 and TRBJ2-5, with TRBD1 matching 12 bases. The CDR3 consists of 14 residues. Germline V CDR1 and CDR2: LNHDA, SQIVND (reference sequence). Germline trimming cut 7 bases from V and 5 bases from J; bases unmatched to any gene: 5. CDR3 DNA sequence: TGTGCCAGTAAGGGACAGGGGGCGGGGGAGACCCAGTACTTC. Encoded protein: CASKGQGAGETQYF.

The V call is TRBV9, the J call TRBJ2-5; D tentatively reads TRBD1 or TRBD2 (5 bases each). This CDR3 has 14 residues. Germline CDR1 and CDR2: SGDLS and YYNGEE. V lost 1 base to trimming and J lost 11 bases, with 18 bases between them. DNA for the CDR3: TGTGCCAGCAGCGTACAGGGCGGGTGGCGAGAGCAGTACTTC. Translated, it gives CASSVQGGWREQYF.

V usage is TRBV28 and J usage is TRBJ1-4; the D gene is possibly TRBD1 (6 bases). This CDR3 comprises 16 residues. CDR1 is MDHEN and CDR2 is SYDVKM in the germline V gene. Trimming stripped 1 base from V and 10 bases from J, with 19 bases between. For the CDR3, the DNA is TGTGCCAGCAGTTTATCGTTGGGGGCCGGGCAGGGAAAACTGTTTTTT. Its protein is CASSLSLGAGQGKLFF.

A remark on this clone: The CDR3 carries no conserved terminal phenylalanine or tryptophan, so it likely arises from a read error. The V gene is TRBV7-2, the J gene TRBJ2-7; 8 bases are shared with TRBD2. J was trimmed by 3 bases and V by 3 bases; bases with no gene match: 1. The CDR3 contains 13 residues. The germline V gene encodes CDR1 SGHTA and CDR2 FQGNSA. The CDR3 bases are TGTGCCAGCAGCTTGGCGGGAGGCTACGAGCAGTACCTC. This encodes CASSLAGGYEQYL.

This sequence joins TRBV27 and TRBJ1-5, with TRBD1 as a possible D gene (6 bases). CDR3 length equals 15 residues. V was cut by 6 bases and J by 6 bases, with 18 bases left in between. Per germline, CDR1 MNHEY and CDR2 SMNVEV (reference sequence). The CDR3 sequence: CASRTHGGASQPQHF. CDR3 DNA: TGTGCCAGCAGGACTCACGGGGGGGCCAGTCAGCCCCAGCATTTT.

This clone was seen more than once but under ten times. The chain recombines TRBV21-1 with TRBJ2-7. TRBV21-1 is a pseudogene. CDR3 length equals 11 residues. Here the CDR3 reads CASSKCGEQYF. DNA of the CDR3: TGTGCCAGCAGCAAATGTGGCGAGCAGTACTTC.

This chain connects TRBV6-4 to TRBJ2-3; 8 nucleotides agree with TRBD2. The CDR3 consists of 14 residues. V was pared by 2 bases and J by 4 bases, with 2 bases of the junction left unmatched. Looked up from germline, CDR1 is MRHNA and CDR2 is SNTAGT. The CDR3 protein is CASSDGGLADTQYF. The CDR3 DNA sequence: TGTGCCAGCAGTGACGGGGGACTAGCAGATACGCAGTATTTT.

CDR3 coding DNA: TGTGCCACTTCTAGCGGGACTGCAGATACGCAGTATTTT. This sequence encodes CATSSGTADTQYF. The chain has TRBV2 and TRBJ2-3; TRBD2 agrees at 9 bases. The germline gives CDR1 SNHLY, CDR2 FYNNEI. The CDR3 extends over 13 amino acids. Trimming removed 10 bases from V and 4 bases from J; junction bases left unmatched: 6.

This chain joins TRBV18 and TRBJ2-3; 9 nucleotides align to TRBD1. The CDR3 sequence is 16 residues long. J lost 4 bases, V lost 3 bases, and 8 bases had no gene match. The germline V gene has CDR1 KGHSH and CDR2 LQKENI. The CDR3, as DNA: TGTGCCAGCTCACCTATCCTCGGGACAGGGTCAGATACGCAGTATTTT. Amino acids: CASSPILGTGSDTQYF.

This sequence joins TRBV2 and TRBJ1-6; 7 nucleotides line up with TRBD1. V shed 3 bases, J shed 9 bases, and the junction held 11 bases outside the gene matches. Germline V gene lookup returns CDR1 SNHLY and CDR2 FYNNEI. This CDR3 has 16 residues. CDR3 sequence (DNA): TGTGCCAGCAGTGAGGGGCCCGGGACAGTGGCTTCACCCCTCCACTTT. It encodes CASSEGPGTVASPLHF.

This chain uses TRBV23-1 with TRBJ1-5, with 10 bases identical to TRBD1. TRBV23-1 is reported as an ORF; its role is uncertain. V was clipped by 9 bases and J by 7 bases; unmatched bases: 12. This CDR3 comprises 15 residues. As DNA, the CDR3 is TGCGCCAGTCCCATCCCCGGGACAGGGGAACAGCCCCAGCATTTT. Protein: CASPIPGTGEQPQHF.

CDR3 bases: TGTGCCAGCAGTCCAGGGAGTCCCCAGCATTTT. Protein: CASSPGSPQHF. The chain carries TRBV6-5 and TRBJ1-5; perhaps TRBD1 as D (5 bases). Germline V gene sequence: CDR1 MNHEY, CDR2 SVGAGI. V dropped 5 bases and J dropped 10 bases, with 9 bases sitting between them. This CDR3 comprises 11 residues.

The rearrangement uses TRBV19 and TRBJ2-1, with D tentatively TRBD2 (5 bases). This CDR3 comprises 14 residues. The V gene's germline CDR1 is LNHDA and CDR2 SQIVND (reference sequence). With 5 bases removed from V and 10 bases from J, the gap between germline ends came to 18 bases. CDR3 amino acids: CASSPRTSGREQFF. The DNA for the CDR3 is TGTGCCAGTAGTCCCCGGACTTCCGGCCGGGAGCAGTTCTTC.